The T cell receptor beta chain described here comes from a study of blood T cell repertoires in COVID-19. Overall study context: The United States, Italy and Spain provided the acute and convalescent COVID-19 samples. PBMCs, B-cell-depleted T cells, or T cells provided the cDNA or gDNA that made up the material.

Authors' analysis steps: The authors estimated nucleated cell counts from reference gene primer amplification. TCRdb's table, derived via immunoSEQ multiplex PCR, lists solely in-frame clones and lacks some. D and trimming come from the DNA, and the V and J calls and clone size come from that table. Of over 150,000 clones in the sample, more than 75% were seen once. The CDR3 contains 13 residues. Per germline, CDR1 GTSNPN and CDR2 SVGIG (reference sequence). The ends were cut back, 0 bases at V and 7 bases at J, with 10 bases in the middle. Sequenced: peripheral blood. This receptor was taken from a middle-aged man with acute or convalescent COVID-19. The gene calls are TRBV30 and TRBJ2-1, with D possibly matching TRBD1 (5 bases). The CDR3 here is CAWSVSQGNEQFF. The CDR3 DNA follows: TGTGCCTGGAGTGTAAGCCAGGGAAATGAGCAGTTCTTC. Together with reference TRBV30 and TRBJ2-1, the CDR3 gives the full variable domain: SQTIHQWPATLVQPVGSPLSLECTVEGTSNPNLYWYRQAAGRGLQLLFYSVGIGQISSEVPQNLSASRPQDRQFILSSKKLLLSDSGFYLCAWSVSQGNEQFFGPGTRLTVL.